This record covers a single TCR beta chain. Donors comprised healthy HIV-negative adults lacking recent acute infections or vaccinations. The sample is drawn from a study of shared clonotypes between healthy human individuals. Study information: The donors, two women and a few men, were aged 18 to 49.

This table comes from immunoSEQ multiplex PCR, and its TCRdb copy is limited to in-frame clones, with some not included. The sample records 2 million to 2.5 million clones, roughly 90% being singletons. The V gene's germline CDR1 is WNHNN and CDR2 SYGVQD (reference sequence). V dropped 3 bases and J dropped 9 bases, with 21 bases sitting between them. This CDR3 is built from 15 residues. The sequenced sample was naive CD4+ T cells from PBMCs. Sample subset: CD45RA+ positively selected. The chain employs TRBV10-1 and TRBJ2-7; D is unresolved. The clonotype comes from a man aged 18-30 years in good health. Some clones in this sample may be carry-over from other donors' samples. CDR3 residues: CASSDTPSSDGRQYF. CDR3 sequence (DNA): TGCGCCAGCAGTGACACCCCATCCAGCGACGGTCGGCAGTACTTC.